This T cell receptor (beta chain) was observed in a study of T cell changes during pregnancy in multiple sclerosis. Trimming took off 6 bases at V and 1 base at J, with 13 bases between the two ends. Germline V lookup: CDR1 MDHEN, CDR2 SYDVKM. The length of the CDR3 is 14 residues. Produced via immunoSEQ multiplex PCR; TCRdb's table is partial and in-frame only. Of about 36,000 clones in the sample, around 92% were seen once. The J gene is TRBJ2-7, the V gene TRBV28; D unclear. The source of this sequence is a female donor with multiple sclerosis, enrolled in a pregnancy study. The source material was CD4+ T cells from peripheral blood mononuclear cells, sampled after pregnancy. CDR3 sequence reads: CASRPQPGSYEQYF. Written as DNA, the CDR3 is TGTGCCAGCAGGCCCCAACCGGGTTCCTACGAGCAGTACTTC.